Shown below are 22 T cell receptor beta chains from a single sample sequenced in a study of blood T cells in healthy people across ages. Together with a sample-barcoded 5' primer, a J-beta primer mix was included in a second PCR lasting about 6 to 11 cycles. TCRdb itself ran the 5' RACE reads through MiXCR, one entry per CDR3 protein. This table holds around 1.5 million distinct CDR3 sequences, approximately 32% found once. Sequencing used blood. These receptors originate from a woman aged 25-40 years in good health.

In this sample, this clonotype turned up a few times. The chain uses TRBV18 and TRBJ2-3, with D possibly being TRBD1 or TRBD2 (5 bases each). From germline, CDR1 is KGHSH and CDR2 LQKENI. The V end lost 2 bases, the J end lost 0 bases, and 12 bases lay between the germline ends. The CDR3 has 16 amino acids. CDR3 amino acids: CASSPSGTTSTDTQYF. CDR3 nucleotides: TGTGCCAGCTCACCATCTGGGACCACTAGCACAGATACGCAGTATTTT.

The J gene is TRBJ2-3, the V gene TRBV29-1; 7 nucleotides agree with TRBD2. CDR1 and CDR2 (germline): SQVTM, ANQGSEA. J lost 1 base, V lost 5 bases, and 3 bases had no gene match. CDR3 length equals 13 residues. The CDR3, as DNA: TGCAGCGTTCGGGGGGTTCGCACAGATACGCAGTATTTT. Translated, it gives CSVRGVRTDTQYF.

This chain connects TRBV11-2 to TRBJ2-7; 7 nucleotides agree with TRBD2. The CDR3 is 15 amino acids. J was trimmed by 5 bases and V by 5 bases; bases with no gene match: 12. The germline V gene has CDR1 SGHAT and CDR2 FQNNGV. The CDR3 bases are TGTGCCAGCAGCCCCTCCGCGGGAGTCAGCCACGAGCAGTACTTC. This codes for CASSPSAGVSHEQYF.

This clonotype was detected ten times or more. This chain uses TRBV29-1 with TRBJ2-6; no definite D call. CDR1 is SQVTM, CDR2 ANQGSEA, per germline. CDR3 size: 16 residues. The V end was cut by 3 bases, the J end by 0 bases, with 12 bases between. CDR3 sequence: CSVEGDSTSGANVLTF. The CDR3 region has the DNA TGCAGCGTTGAGGGTGACTCCACCTCTGGGGCCAACGTCCTGACTTTC.

This clonotype is a singleton in its sample. The V gene is TRBV18, the J gene TRBJ2-3; D is perhaps TRBD1 (6 bases). Trimming took off 2 bases at V and 4 bases at J, with 10 bases between the two ends. The germline gives CDR1 KGHSH, CDR2 LQKENI. This CDR3 contains 14 residues. CDR3 residues: CASSPGTKSDTQYF. The CDR3 nucleotides read TGTGCCAGCTCACCAGGGACAAAATCAGATACGCAGTATTTT.

This clonotype appeared a few times. The V gene is TRBV10-3, the J gene TRBJ2-1, with 8 bases matching TRBD1. J was trimmed by 5 bases and V by 4 bases; bases with no gene match: 4. Germline values: CDR1 ENHRY, CDR2 SYGVKD. The CDR3 covers 14 residues. The chain's CDR3 is CAISVSDRDNEQFF. Here the CDR3 DNA reads TGTGCCATCAGTGTGTCGGACAGGGACAATGAGCAGTTCTTC.

This clonotype appeared a few times. The chain recombines TRBV9 with TRBJ2-5, with 9 bases matching TRBD1. TRBJ2-7 explains the end of the DNA better; the J call may be wrong. Germline CDR1 reads SGDLS; CDR2 reads YYNGEE. The length of the CDR3 is 16 residues. CDR3 DNA: TGTGCCAGCAGCCGGACCCCGGGGGGACAGGGTAACGAGCAGTACTTC. Encoded protein: CASSRTPGGQGNEQYF.

This clonotype occurred a few times. The J gene is TRBJ2-7, the V gene TRBV7-3; possibly TRBD2 for D (5 bases). The CDR3 is 13 residues long. The germline V and J ends were trimmed by 0 bases and 11 bases, with 14 bases remaining between them. The germline CDR1 and CDR2 sequences are SGHTA and FQGTGA. The chain's CDR3 is CASSLTATGEKYF. DNA of the CDR3: TGTGCCAGCAGCTTAACAGCCACCGGGGAGAAGTACTTC.

This clonotype was observed many times. The genes are TRBV5-6 and TRBJ2-6, with 8 bases fitting TRBD1. Germline V gives CDR1 SGHDT, CDR2 YYEEEE. This CDR3 contains 18 residues. With V trimmed by 1 base and J by 1 base, 7 bases remained unmatched. Here the CDR3 DNA reads TGTGCCAGCAGCTTGTTAGGACAGGGATTATCTGGGGCCAACGTCCTGACTTTC. This codes for CASSLLGQGLSGANVLTF.

The chain couples TRBV7-8 to TRBJ2-3; D unclear. The CDR3 has 14 residues. V shed 10 bases and J shed 0 bases, with 14 bases lying between them. Looked up from germline, CDR1 is SGHVS and CDR2 is FQNEAQ. The CDR3 sequence: CATRYNSSTDTQYF. DNA of the CDR3: TGTGCCACACGCTACAACTCTAGCACAGATACGCAGTATTTT. Full variable domain (rest looked up from reference TRBV7-8 and TRBJ2-3): GAGVSQSPRYKVAKRGQDVALRCDPISGHVSLFWYQQALGQGPEFLTYFQNEAQLDKSGLPSDRFFAERPEGSVSTLKIQRTQQEDSAVYLCATRYNSSTDTQYFGPGTRLTVL.

This chain joins TRBV13 and TRBJ2-3, with D possibly being TRBD1 (6 bases). The CDR3 has 15 amino acids. Germline CDR1 PRHDT, CDR2 FYEKMQ (reference sequence). Trimming removed 3 bases from V and 2 bases from J, with 12 bases in between. The CDR3 is CASSFENRDTDTQYF. CDR3 DNA sequence: TGTGCCAGCAGCTTCGAGAACAGGGACACAGATACGCAGTATTTT.

This rearrangement joins TRBV3-1 to TRBJ1-1; D remains unclear. Germline CDR1 LGHDT, CDR2 YNNKEL (reference sequence). The V gene lost 3 bases and the J gene lost 8 bases, with 13 bases spanning the gap. CDR3 length: 13 residues. The CDR3 is CASSQSEYAEAFF. In DNA, the CDR3 is TGTGCCAGCAGCCAGAGTGAGTACGCGGAAGCTTTCTTT.

This clonotype was detected ten times or more. The chain has TRBV29-1 and TRBJ2-1, with D unclear. Germline V gives CDR1 SQVTM, CDR2 ANQGSEA. V dropped 4 bases and J dropped 5 bases, with 6 bases sitting between them. The CDR3 is made up of 11 amino acids. The CDR3 sequence: CSVVTNNEQFF. The CDR3 nucleotides are TGCAGCGTTGTAACTAACAATGAGCAGTTCTTC.

This clonotype was counted only a few times. The rearrangement links TRBV29-1 to TRBJ2-1; TRBD2 agrees at 13 bases. The germline gives CDR1 SQVTM, CDR2 ANQGSEA. With 6 bases clipped from V and 2 bases from J, the junction kept 7 bases outside the gene matches. The CDR3 consists of 16 residues. This CDR3 reads CSVQGTSGRAYNEQFF. CDR3 nucleotides: TGCAGCGTACAAGGAACTAGCGGGAGGGCCTACAATGAGCAGTTCTTC.

V and J are TRBV20-1 and TRBJ2-1; D not certain. Germline assignment: CDR1 DFQATT and CDR2 SNEGSKA (reference sequence). CDR3 length: 13 residues. Trimming took 6 bases from V and 8 from J, leaving 17 bases between them. CDR3 nucleotides: TGCAGTGCGGATAGACTCCCGTACGATGAGCAGTTCTTC. This gives the protein CSADRLPYDEQFF.

With respect to this clonotype: The junction shows a germline mismatch at one end, possibly a read error. The chain is built from TRBV12-3 or TRBV12-4 and TRBJ2-3, with TRBD1 matching 7 bases. This CDR3 has 16 residues. The CDR3 coding sequence is TGTGCCGGCAGACCTCCCCCGAACAGGGGACAAGATACGCAGTATTTT. Translation: CAGRPPPNRGQDTQYF.

This sequence joins TRBV4-1 and TRBJ2-7; no definite D call. The germline V gene has CDR1 MGHRA and CDR2 YSYEKL. The CDR3 length is 14 residues. V was cut by 3 bases and J by 1 base, with 10 bases left in between. The CDR3 region has the DNA TGCGCCAGCAGCCACCGAGACACTTCCTACGAGCAGTACTTC. Encoded protein: CASSHRDTSYEQYF.

The V and J genes are TRBV20-1 and TRBJ2-1; 8 bases are a match to TRBD2. This CDR3 comprises 13 residues. Germline-derived CDR1 and CDR2 are DFQATT and SNEGSKA (reference sequence). Trimming at V came to 6 bases and at J to 8 bases, leaving 9 bases not matched to a gene. The CDR3 nucleotides read TGCAGTGCCTCCCCGGCGCGGGAGGATGAGCAGTTCTTC. Amino acid sequence: CSASPAREDEQFF.

The chain couples TRBV12-5 to TRBJ2-5; unclear D gene. Per the germline V gene, CDR1 is LGHNT and CDR2 is FRNRAP. V lost 1 base and J lost 3, with 6 bases in between. This CDR3 spans 13 amino acids. The CDR3 bases are TGTGCTAGTGGTTTGGGCATAAAAGAGACCCAGTACTTC. Translated: CASGLGIKETQYF.

This rearrangement joins TRBV7-3 to TRBJ2-1; 11 nucleotides match TRBD2. The germline V gene encodes CDR1 SGHTA and CDR2 FQGTGA. The CDR3 has 13 residues. The ends lost 1 base at V and 15 bases at J; junction bases unmatched: 5. CDR3: CASSLIAGGPGFF. CDR3 nucleotide sequence: TGTGCCAGCAGCTTAATAGCGGGGGGGCCGGGGTTCTTC.

The chain is built from TRBV2 and TRBJ1-5; D is undetermined. The CDR3 has 17 amino acids. The germline CDR1 and CDR2 sequences are SNHLY and FYNNEI. Deletions cut 0 bases from V and 4 bases from J, with 16 bases between. CDR3: CASSEALMGLVNQPQHF. CDR3 bases: TGTGCCAGCAGTGAAGCGCTTATGGGGTTGGTGAATCAGCCCCAGCATTTT.

At least ten counts were recorded for this clonotype. The CDR3 nucleotides are TGTGCCAGCAGTTACAGCTCCTCTAGCACAGATACGCAGTATTTT. Translating gives CASSYSSSSTDTQYF. V is TRBV12-3 or TRBV12-4 and J is TRBJ2-3, with D unclear. The V gene lost 4 bases and the J gene lost 0 bases, with 11 bases spanning the gap. This CDR3 spans 15 amino acids.